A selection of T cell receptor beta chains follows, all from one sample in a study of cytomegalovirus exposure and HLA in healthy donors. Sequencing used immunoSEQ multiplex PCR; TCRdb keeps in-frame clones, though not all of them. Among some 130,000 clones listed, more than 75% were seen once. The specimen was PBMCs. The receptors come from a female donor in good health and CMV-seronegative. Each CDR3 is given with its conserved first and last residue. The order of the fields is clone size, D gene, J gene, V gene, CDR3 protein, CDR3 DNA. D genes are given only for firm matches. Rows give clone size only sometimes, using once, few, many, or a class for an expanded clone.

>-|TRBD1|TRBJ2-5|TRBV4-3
CASSRKPSGQGAWEQYF
TGCGCCAGCAGCCGAAAACCTTCGGGACAGGGGGCTTGGGAGCAGTACTTC
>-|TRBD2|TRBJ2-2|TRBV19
CASSWILAGGTGELFF
TGTGCCAGTAGTTGGATTCTAGCGGGAGGTACCGGGGAGCTGTTTTTT
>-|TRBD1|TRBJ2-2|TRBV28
CASSRRQGPTGELFF
TGTGCCAGCAGTCGTCGACAGGGCCCAACCGGGGAGCTGTTTTTT
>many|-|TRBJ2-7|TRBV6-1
CASSLASYEQYF
TGTGCCAGCAGCCTAGCGAGCTACGAGCAGTACTTC
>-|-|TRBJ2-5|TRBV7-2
CASRLPFGGAAETQYF
TGTGCCAGCAGGTTACCCTTCGGTGGTGCGGCCGAGACCCAGTACTTC
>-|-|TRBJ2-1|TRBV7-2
CASSPNPRDLGGEQFF
TGTGCCAGCAGCCCGAATCCCCGGGACTTGGGGGGTGAGCAGTTCTTC
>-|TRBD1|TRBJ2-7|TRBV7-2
CASSQNRDSYEQYF
TGTGCCAGCAGCCAGAACCGGGACAGTTACGAGCAGTACTTC
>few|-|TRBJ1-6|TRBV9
CASNRELNSPLHF
TGTGCCAGCAACAGGGAGCTTAATTCACCCCTCCACTTT
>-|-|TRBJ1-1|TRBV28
CASSFRLGGGTEAFF
TGTGCCAGCAGTTTTCGGTTAGGGGGGGGGACTGAAGCTTTCTTT
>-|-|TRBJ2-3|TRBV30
CAWSKGRQVTDTQYF
TGTGCCTGGAGTAAAGGCAGGCAAGTCACAGATACGCAGTATTTT
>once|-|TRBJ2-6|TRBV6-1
CASRRAGANVLTF
TGTGCCAGCAGACGGGCTGGGGCCAACGTCCTGACTTTC
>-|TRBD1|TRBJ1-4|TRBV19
CASRPQGMGEKLFF
TGTGCCAGTAGACCACAGGGGATGGGGGAAAAACTGTTTTTT
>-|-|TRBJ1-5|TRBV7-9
CASSQDTHQPQHF
TGTGCCAGCAGTCAGGACACCCATCAGCCCCAGCATTTT
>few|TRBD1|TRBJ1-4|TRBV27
CASSLRGQAYEKLFF
TGTGCCAGCAGTCTGAGAGGACAGGCGTACGAAAAACTGTTTTTT
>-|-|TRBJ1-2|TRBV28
CASSLGHRVRDGYTF
TGTGCCAGCAGTTTAGGCCACAGGGTAAGGGATGGCTACACCTTC
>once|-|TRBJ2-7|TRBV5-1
CASSTGTSNYEQYF
TGCGCCAGCAGCACCGGGACTTCGAACTACGAGCAGTACTTC
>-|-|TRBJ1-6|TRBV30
CAWSVGAANNSPLHF
TGTGCCTGGAGTGTGGGAGCAGCAAACAATTCACCCCTCCACTTT
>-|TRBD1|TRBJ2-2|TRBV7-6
CASSRTGSNTGELFF
TGTGCCAGCAGCAGGACAGGGTCGAACACCGGGGAGCTGTTTTTT
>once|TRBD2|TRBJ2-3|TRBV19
CASSIGQRGGTDTQYF
TGTGCCAGTAGTATTGGTCAGCGGGGAGGGACAGATACGCAGTATTTT
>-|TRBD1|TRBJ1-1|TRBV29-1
CSTRTGSTEAFF
TGCAGCACCCGGACAGGGAGCACTGAAGCTTTCTTT
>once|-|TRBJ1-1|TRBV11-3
CASSLDLGGEAFF
TGTGCCAGCAGCTTAGATCTAGGGGGAGAGGCTTTCTTT
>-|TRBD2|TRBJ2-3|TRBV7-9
CSLADVTDTQYF
TGTTCCCTAGCGGACGTCACAGATACGCAGTATTTT
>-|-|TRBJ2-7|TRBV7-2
CASSFGGQSYEQYF
TGTGCCAGCAGCTTTGGGGGACAATCCTACGAGCAGTACTTC
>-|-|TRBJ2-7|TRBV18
CASSNGDTRTYEQYF
TGTGCCAGCTCAAACGGGGACACAAGAACCTACGAGCAGTACTTC
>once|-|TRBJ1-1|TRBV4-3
CASSPQVGGYTEAFF
TGCGCCAGCAGCCCCCAGGTAGGGGGTTACACTGAAGCTTTCTTT
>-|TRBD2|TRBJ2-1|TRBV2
CASSDSGSYNEQFF
TGTGCCAGCAGTGACAGCGGGAGTTACAATGAGCAGTTCTTC
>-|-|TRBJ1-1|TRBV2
CASSSYSWAFF
TGTGCCAGCAGTAGCTATAGCTGGGCTTTCTTT
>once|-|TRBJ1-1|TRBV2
CASNGGWAEAFF
TGTGCCAGCAATGGAGGTTGGGCTGAAGCTTTCTTT
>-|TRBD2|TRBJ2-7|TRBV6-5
CASRPGLAARGYF
TGTGCCAGCAGGCCGGGACTAGCGGCCCGGGGGTACTTC
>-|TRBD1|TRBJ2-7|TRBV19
CASSRNSGTGSYEQYF
TGTGCCAGTAGTCGCAACTCGGGGACAGGATCCTACGAGCAGTACTTC
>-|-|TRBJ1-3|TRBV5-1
CASKTGTSGNTIYF
TGCGCCAGCAAGACAGGCACCTCTGGAAACACCATATATTTT
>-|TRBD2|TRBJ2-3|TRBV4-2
CASSPGLESDTQYF
TGTGCCAGCAGCCCGGGACTAGAAAGCGATACGCAGTATTTT
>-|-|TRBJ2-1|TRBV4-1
CASSQLLADMDEQFF
TGCGCCAGCAGCCAATTACTAGCCGACATGGATGAGCAGTTCTTC
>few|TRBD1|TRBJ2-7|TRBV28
CASARRDRAYEQYF
TGTGCCAGCGCACGACGGGACAGGGCCTACGAGCAGTACTTC
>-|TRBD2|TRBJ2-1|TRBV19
CASSIGSGRIYNEQFF
TGTGCCAGTAGTATAGGGAGCGGGAGAATCTACAATGAGCAGTTCTTC
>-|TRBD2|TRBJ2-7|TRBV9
CASSVGEGLGSSEQYF
TGTGCCAGCAGCGTAGGGGAGGGTTTGGGGTCCTCCGAGCAGTACTTC
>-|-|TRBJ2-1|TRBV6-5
CASSYRQGKGNEQFF
TGTGCCAGCAGTTACCGCCAGGGGAAGGGCAATGAGCAGTTCTTC
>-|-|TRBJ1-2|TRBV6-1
CASSGQFLYYGYTF
TGTGCCAGCAGCGGACAGTTCCTATACTATGGCTACACCTTC
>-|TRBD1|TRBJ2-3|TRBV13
CASSLQQGNSITDTQYF
TGTGCCAGCAGCTTACAACAGGGGAATAGCATTACAGATACGCAGTATTTT
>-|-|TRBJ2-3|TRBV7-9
CASSLEGLRADTQYF
TGTGCCAGCAGCTTGGAGGGCCTTAGGGCAGATACGCAGTATTTT
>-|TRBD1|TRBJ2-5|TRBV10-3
CAISFSGQGEETQYF
TGTGCCATCAGTTTCTCGGGACAGGGGGAAGAGACCCAGTACTTC
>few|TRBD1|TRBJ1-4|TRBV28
CASSSTGDQEREKLFF
TGTGCCAGCAGTTCAACAGGGGACCAGGAGCGGGAAAAACTGTTTTTT
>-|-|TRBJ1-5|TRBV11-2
CASSLDSYQPQHF
TGTGCCAGCAGCTTAGACAGTTATCAGCCCCAGCATTTT
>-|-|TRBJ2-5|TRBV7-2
CASSLAGGETQYF
TGTGCCAGCAGCTTAGCTGGCGGAGAGACCCAGTACTTC
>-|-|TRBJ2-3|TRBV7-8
CASRESRLKGTDTQYF
TGTGCCAGCAGGGAGTCCCGACTGAAAGGCACAGATACGCAGTATTTT
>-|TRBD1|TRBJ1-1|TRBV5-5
CASSQGQGTEAFF
TGTGCCAGCAGCCAAGGACAGGGCACTGAAGCTTTCTTT
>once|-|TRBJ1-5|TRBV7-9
CASSSRDQPQHF
TGTGCCAGCAGCTCCAGGGATCAGCCCCAGCATTTT
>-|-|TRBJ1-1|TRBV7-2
CASSSDRNTEAFF
TGTGCCAGCAGTTCGGACAGGAACACTGAAGCTTTCTTT
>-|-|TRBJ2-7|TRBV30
CAWSAQGYEQYF
TGTGCCTGGAGTGCACAGGGCTACGAGCAGTACTTC
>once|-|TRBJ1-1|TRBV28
CASSLWRSEAFF
TGTGCCAGCAGTTTATGGCGCTCAGAAGCTTTCTTT
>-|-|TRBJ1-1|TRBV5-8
CASSYTGGYTEAFF
TGTGCCAGCAGCTACACGGGGGGATACACTGAAGCTTTCTTT